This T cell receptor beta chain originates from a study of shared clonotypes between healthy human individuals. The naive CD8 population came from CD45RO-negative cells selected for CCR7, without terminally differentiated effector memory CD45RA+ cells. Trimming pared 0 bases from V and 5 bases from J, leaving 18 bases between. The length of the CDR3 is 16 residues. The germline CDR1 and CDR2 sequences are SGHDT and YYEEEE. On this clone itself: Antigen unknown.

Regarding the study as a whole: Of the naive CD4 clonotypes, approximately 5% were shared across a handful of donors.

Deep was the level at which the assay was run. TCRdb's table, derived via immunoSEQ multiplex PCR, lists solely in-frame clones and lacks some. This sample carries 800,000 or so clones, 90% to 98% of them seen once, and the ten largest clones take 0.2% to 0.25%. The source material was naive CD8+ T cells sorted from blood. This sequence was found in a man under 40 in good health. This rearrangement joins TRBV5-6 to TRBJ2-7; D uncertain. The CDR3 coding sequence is TGTGCCAGCAGCTTGGCATGGGAAAGTAGTATCAACGAGCAGTACTTC. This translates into CASSLAWESSINEQYF. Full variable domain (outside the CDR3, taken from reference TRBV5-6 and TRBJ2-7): DAGVTQSPTHLIKTRGQQVTLRCSPKSGHDTVSWYQQALGQGPQFIFQYYEEEERQRGNFPDRFSGHQFPNYSSELNVNALLLGDSALYLCASSLAWESSINEQYFGPGTRLTVT.